The 26 T cell receptor beta chains reported below all come from one sample, sequenced in a study of EBV T-cell therapy then PD-1 blockade in nasopharyngeal carcinoma. Clones were sequenced by immunoSEQ multiplex PCR, and TCRdb holds only the in-frame ones, with some missing. The sample has about 19,000 clones, approximately 88% seen once. Stated treatment: AdE1-LMPpoly-expanded autologous EBV-specific T-cell therapy followed by anti-PD-1 nivolumab. No antigen is known for these receptors. Sequencing used CD8+ T cells from blood, obtained at approximately day 31 from a patient whose treatment included autologous EBV-specific T cells and nivolumab. All receptors derive from a man aged 35 to 55 with nasopharyngeal carcinoma.

The rearrangement joins TRBV6-2 or TRBV6-3 to TRBJ1-5; 7 bases line up with TRBD1. Germline-derived CDR1 and CDR2 are MNHEY and SVGEGT. This CDR3 is 16 amino acids long. V lost 5 bases and J lost 8; bases outside the gene matches: 15. CDR3 bases: TGTGCCAGCAGTACCGACAGGGACCGTGAGAGAAAGCCCCAGCATTTT. This sequence encodes CASSTDRDRERKPQHF.

V is TRBV2 and J is TRBJ2-5, with TRBD1 matching over 9 bases. Unmatched junction bases numbered 10, after V lost 10 bases and J lost 1 base. The CDR3 length is 15 residues. Germline V CDR1 and CDR2: SNHLY, FYNNEI. The CDR3 region has the DNA TGTGCCATTACCGGGACAGGGAATAGCCAAGAGACCCAGTACTTC. This codes for CAITGTGNSQETQYF.

The chain has TRBV4-3 and TRBJ2-7; D is unresolved. In germline, CDR1 is LGHNA, CDR2 YSLEER. The CDR3 has 14 amino acids. V lost 0 bases and J lost 7, with 13 bases in between. The CDR3 DNA follows: TGCGCCAGCAGCCAAGATAGATCCCTCCGGGAGCAGTACTTC. It codes for CASSQDRSLREQYF.

CDR3 residues: CASSPSLPGQPTYEQYF. The CDR3 bases are TGTGCCAGCAGCCCGTCGTTACCTGGACAGCCCACCTACGAGCAGTACTTC. The chain is built from TRBV14 and TRBJ2-7; D possibly corresponds to TRBD1 (6 bases). The CDR3 sequence is 17 residues long. Trimming took 4 bases from V and 2 from J, leaving 21 bases between them. Germline V gene lookup returns CDR1 SGHDN and CDR2 FVKESK.

This chain uses TRBV12-3 or TRBV12-4 with TRBJ2-7, with 8 bases matching TRBD2. The V segment lost 5 bases and the J segment 4 bases; nucleotides outside the gene matches: 4. There are 13 residues in the CDR3. For the CDR3, the DNA is TGTGCCAGCAGTCCCGGGGGGGCTTACGAGCAGTACTTC. Translated, it gives CASSPGGAYEQYF.

V usage is TRBV18 and J usage is TRBJ2-3; no reliable D call. The germline V gene has CDR1 KGHSH and CDR2 LQKENI. V lost 0 bases and J 5 bases, leaving 12 bases between the germline ends. The CDR3 loop spans 15 amino acids. The CDR3 nucleotides are TGTGCCAGCTCACCACCTGATAGCCCAGGAGATACGCAGTATTTT. Translating gives CASSPPDSPGDTQYF.

There are a few counts of this clone. The rearrangement joins TRBV2 to TRBJ2-5; 7 positions agree with TRBD1. Germline V gene data show CDR1 as SNHLY and CDR2 as FYNNEI. The CDR3 sequence is 16 residues long. V shed 0 bases, J shed 1 base, and the junction held 5 bases outside the gene matches. CDR3 amino acids: CASSEAGAGGQETQYF. CDR3 DNA sequence: TGTGCCAGCAGTGAAGCGGGCGCAGGGGGCCAAGAGACCCAGTACTTC.

By its share, this clone is medium-sized. The V gene is TRBV6-4, the J gene TRBJ1-1; 10 positions agree with TRBD1. The CDR3 is made up of 15 amino acids. Germline V lookup: CDR1 MRHNA, CDR2 SNTAGT. V lost 4 bases, J lost 6 bases, and 8 bases stayed unmatched. The DNA for the CDR3 is TGTGCCAGCAGTGCCCAGACAGGGGGCAATTCTGAAGCTTTCTTT. Translation gives CASSAQTGGNSEAFF.

This clone was observed a single time. This chain connects TRBV9 to TRBJ2-1; 8 bases are a match to TRBD1. Germline CDR1 reads SGDLS; CDR2 reads YYNGEE. The trim removed 4 bases at V and 9 bases at J, leaving 9 bases unmatched. The CDR3 is 14 amino acids. The CDR3 nucleotides are TGTGCCAGCAGCCACCCTCAGGGGGCGGGTGAGCAGTTCTTC. This translates into CASSHPQGAGEQFF.

This chain joins TRBV24-1 and TRBJ2-5, with no clear D. Germline V gives CDR1 KGHDR, CDR2 SFDVKD. The CDR3 covers 15 residues. V shed 3 bases and J shed 1 base, with 11 bases lying between them. CDR3 nucleotides: TGTGCCACCAGTGATCAAGCAACTATCCAAGAGACCCAGTACTTC. It specifies CATSDQATIQETQYF.

This clone was detected once. Distinct nucleotide sequences in the sample also encode this CDR3. V gene TRBV12-3 or TRBV12-4 combines with J gene TRBJ2-1; perhaps D is TRBD1 or TRBD2 (5 bases each). The CDR3 is made up of 13 amino acids. The ends were cut back, 3 bases at V and 6 bases at J, with 9 bases in the middle. The CDR3 is CASSFGTGNEQFF. CDR3 nucleotide sequence: TGTGCCAGCAGTTTCGGGACCGGCAATGAGCAGTTCTTC.

The chain has TRBV6-2 or TRBV6-3 and TRBJ2-3, with D possibly TRBD2 on 6 matching bases. CDR3 length equals 14 residues. V gave up 5 bases and J gave up 6 bases, with 15 bases separating them. Per the germline V gene, CDR1 is MNHEY and CDR2 is SVGEGT. DNA of the CDR3: TGTGCCAGCAGTACGCGGGGCGAGGCGGATACGCAGTATTTT. This codes for CASSTRGEADTQYF.

This chain joins TRBV6-2 or TRBV6-3 and TRBJ1-1; unclear D gene. With 2 bases removed from V and 9 bases from J, the gap between germline ends came to 10 bases. The germline gives CDR1 MNHEY, CDR2 SVGEGT. The CDR3 runs to 12 residues. The CDR3 spells CASSYNSLKAFF. For the CDR3, the DNA is TGTGCCAGCAGTTACAACAGCCTAAAAGCTTTCTTT.

V and J are TRBV7-6 and TRBJ1-1; D is unresolved. V was trimmed by 0 bases and J by 7 bases, leaving 21 bases between them. The CDR3 sequence is 17 residues long. CDR1 is SGHVS and CDR2 is FNYEAQ in the germline V gene. The CDR3 region has the DNA TGTGCCAGCAGCTTAGCAGCGGTTCGCAGGAAAGGGATTGAAGCTTTCTTT. Amino acids: CASSLAAVRRKGIEAFF.

V gene TRBV2 combines with J gene TRBJ1-5, with D uncertain. The germline V gene encodes CDR1 SNHLY and CDR2 FYNNEI. The CDR3 has 15 residues. V lost 4 bases to trimming and J lost 7 bases, with 17 bases between them. This chain's CDR3 is CASSGLVGERQPQHF. The CDR3 DNA sequence: TGTGCCAGCAGTGGACTGGTTGGGGAACGGCAGCCCCAGCATTTT.

V usage is TRBV11-2 and J usage is TRBJ2-7, with a tentative D call TRBD2 (5 bases). Trimming removed 5 bases at V and 6 bases at J, with 14 bases between. Germline loops: CDR1 SGHAT, CDR2 FQNNGV. The CDR3 covers 13 residues. CDR3 sequence: CASSISGIREQYF. The CDR3 DNA is TGTGCCAGCAGCATCTCCGGGATCCGCGAGCAGTACTTC.

The chain recombines TRBV29-1 with TRBJ1-1; D is unresolved. The V gene's germline CDR1 is SQVTM and CDR2 ANQGSEA. Trimming stripped 7 bases from V and 1 base from J, with 10 bases between. The CDR3 has 12 amino acids. Here the CDR3 reads CSAERENTEAFF. The CDR3 DNA reads TGCAGCGCCGAGAGGGAGAACACTGAAGCTTTCTTT.

This clone has just one count. The chain has TRBV28 and TRBJ1-4; no clear D gene. Trimming took 6 bases from V and 2 from J, leaving 7 bases between them. Germline CDR1 MDHEN, CDR2 SYDVKM. There are 13 residues in the CDR3. The CDR3 DNA follows: TGTGCCAGCAGCCTCAGGACTAATGAAAAACTGTTTTTT. Protein: CASSLRTNEKLFF.

This rearrangement joins TRBV7-8 to TRBJ2-7; D is tentatively TRBD1 or TRBD2 (5 bases each). The germline V and J ends were trimmed by 5 bases and 4 bases, with 15 bases remaining between them. This CDR3 contains 14 residues. Germline CDR1 is SGHVS and CDR2 is FQNEAQ. CDR3 sequence: CASSPGTGRYEQYF. The CDR3 DNA is TGTGCCAGCAGCCCCGGGACGGGACGGTACGAGCAGTACTTC.

V gene TRBV6-6 combines with J gene TRBJ2-2; tentative D call: TRBD1 (6 bases). Trimming removed 1 base at V and 4 bases at J, with 7 bases between. Germline-derived CDR1 and CDR2 are MNHNY and SVGAGI (reference sequence). The CDR3 length is 14 residues. Written as DNA, the CDR3 is TGTGCCAGCAGTTACTTGGACAGCACCGGGGAGCTGTTTTTT. Its translation: CASSYLDSTGELFF.

The chain employs TRBV27 and TRBJ1-6, with TRBD1 matching over 8 bases. Germline V gives CDR1 MNHEY, CDR2 SMNVEV (reference sequence). This CDR3 has 14 residues. Losses at the gene ends were 7 bases for V and 9 bases for J; bases not matched to a gene: 8. In DNA form, the CDR3 reads TGTGCCAGCACCAGGACAGGGCGCAGTTCACCCCTCCACTTT. Translation: CASTRTGRSSPLHF.

This sequence joins TRBV4-2 and TRBJ2-1; TRBD2 matches at 7 bases. Germline CDR1 LGHNA, CDR2 YNFKEQ. After removal of 1 base from V and 5 bases from J, the junction contained 5 bases not matched to a gene. The CDR3 is made up of 15 amino acids. The CDR3 DNA follows: TGTGCCAGCAGCCAAGGGCTAGCGGAACACAATGAGCAGTTCTTC. Its translation is CASSQGLAEHNEQFF.

DNA for the CDR3: TGTGCCAGCAGCACGGACCGGGACAGGGGCTCTATGTATGGGGCCAACGTCCTGACTTTC. It yields the protein CASSTDRDRGSMYGANVLTF. This sequence joins TRBV7-6 and TRBJ2-6, with 10 bases lining up with TRBD1. This CDR3 contains 20 residues. The trim removed 5 bases at V and 3 bases at J, leaving 16 bases unmatched. Looked up from germline, CDR1 is SGHVS and CDR2 is FNYEAQ.

This chain uses TRBV7-6 with TRBJ2-7; 7 nucleotides agree with TRBD1. The V segment lost 1 base and the J segment 3 bases; nucleotides outside the gene matches: 6. The CDR3 runs 15 residues. CDR1 is SGHVS, CDR2 FNYEAQ, per germline. The CDR3 sequence is CASSLDPTGNYEQYF. In DNA form, the CDR3 reads TGTGCCAGCAGCTTAGATCCGACAGGGAACTACGAGCAGTACTTC.

For the CDR3, the DNA is TGTGCCATGTCTCCCATGGGGTGGAACTCTGGGGCCAACGTCCTGACTTTC. Amino acid sequence: CAMSPMGWNSGANVLTF. This sequence joins TRBV30 and TRBJ2-6, with no clear D. This CDR3 region has 17 residues. The V end lost 8 bases, the J end lost 0 bases, and 20 bases lay between the germline ends. Germline V gene sequence: CDR1 GTSNPN, CDR2 SVGIG (reference sequence).

CDR3: CASSLSGARHQPQHF. CDR3 nucleotides: TGTGCCAGCAGCTTATCTGGGGCACGCCATCAGCCCCAGCATTTT. The chain carries TRBV7-8 and TRBJ1-5, with D maybe TRBD1 (5 bases). V lost 2 bases, J lost 5 bases, and 13 bases lay in between. This CDR3 has 15 residues. The V gene's germline CDR1 is SGHVS and CDR2 FQNEAQ.